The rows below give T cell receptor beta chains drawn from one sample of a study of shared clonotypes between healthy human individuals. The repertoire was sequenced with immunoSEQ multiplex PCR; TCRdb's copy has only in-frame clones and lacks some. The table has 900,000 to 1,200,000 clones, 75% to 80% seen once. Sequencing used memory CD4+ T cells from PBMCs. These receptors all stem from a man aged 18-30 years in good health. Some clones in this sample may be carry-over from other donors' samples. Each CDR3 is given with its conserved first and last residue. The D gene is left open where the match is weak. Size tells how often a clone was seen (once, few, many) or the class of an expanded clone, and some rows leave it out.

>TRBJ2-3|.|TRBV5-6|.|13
CASSLSRSDTQYF
TGTGCCAGCAGCTTGAGCAGGTCAGATACGCAGTATTTT
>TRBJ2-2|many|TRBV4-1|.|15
CASSHRYSSPGELFF
TGCGCCAGCAGCCATCGATATTCCAGTCCCGGGGAGCTGTTTTTT
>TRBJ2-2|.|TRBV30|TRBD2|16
CAWSPLGTTHTGELFF
TGTGCCTGGAGTCCTTTAGGGACTACCCACACCGGGGAGCTGTTTTTT
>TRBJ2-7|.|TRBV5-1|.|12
CASSLGAGQQYF
TGCGCCAGCAGCTTGGGTGCCGGGCAGCAGTACTTC
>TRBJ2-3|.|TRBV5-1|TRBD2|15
CASSLGNGRGDTQYF
TGCGCCAGCAGCTTGGGGAACGGGAGGGGAGATACGCAGTATTTT
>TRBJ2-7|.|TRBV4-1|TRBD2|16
CASSHATSGRGYEQYF
TGCGCCAGCAGCCATGCAACTAGCGGGAGGGGCTACGAGCAGTACTTC
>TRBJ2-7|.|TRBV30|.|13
CAWSVSHPSEQYF
TGTGCCTGGAGTGTCTCCCACCCGAGCGAGCAGTACTTC
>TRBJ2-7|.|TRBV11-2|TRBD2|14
CVSGGLAVPYEQYF
TGTGTCAGCGGGGGGCTAGCGGTCCCCTACGAGCAGTACTTC
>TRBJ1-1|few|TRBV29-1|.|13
CSGGTGLRTEAFF
TGCAGCGGTGGAACAGGACTTCGGACTGAAGCTTTCTTT
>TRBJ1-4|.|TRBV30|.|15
CACRSERTVNEKLFF
TGTGCCTGTCGAAGCGAACGGACAGTAAATGAAAAACTGTTTTTT
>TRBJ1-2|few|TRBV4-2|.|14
CASSQEARVDGYTF
TGTGCCAGCAGCCAAGAAGCCAGGGTGGATGGCTACACCTTC
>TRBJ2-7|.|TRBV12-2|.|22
CASRPMPPPDPKGQGISYEQYF
TGTGCAAGTCGCCCCATGCCGCCACCAGACCCGAAAGGACAGGGCATCTCCTACGAGCAGTACTTC
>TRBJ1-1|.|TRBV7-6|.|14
CASSPRIGNTEAFF
TGTGCCAGCAGCCCCCGGATCGGGAACACTGAAGCTTTCTTT
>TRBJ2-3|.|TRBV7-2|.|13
CASPPSSTDTQYF
TGTGCCAGCCCTCCTAGTTCCACAGATACGCAGTATTTT
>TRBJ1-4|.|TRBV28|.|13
CASSFTLNEKLFF
TGTGCCAGCAGTTTTACCCTTAATGAAAAACTGTTTTTT
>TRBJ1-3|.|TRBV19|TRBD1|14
CASRNTGAGNTIYF
TGTGCCAGTAGAAACACAGGGGCTGGAAACACCATATATTTT
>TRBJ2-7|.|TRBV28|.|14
CASSLAGPLYEQYF
TGTGCCAGCAGTTTAGCGGGACCCCTCTACGAGCAGTACTTC
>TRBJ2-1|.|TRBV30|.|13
CAWRRGPYNEQFF
TGTGCCTGGAGAAGGGGACCCTACAATGAGCAGTTCTTC
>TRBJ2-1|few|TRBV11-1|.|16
CASSTQATRSYNEQFF
TGTGCCAGCAGCACCCAAGCGACCCGGTCCTACAATGAGCAGTTCTTC
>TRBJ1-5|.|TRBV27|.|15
CASRDGQGGYQPQHF
TGTGCCAGCCGGGATGGGCAGGGAGGTTATCAGCCCCAGCATTTT
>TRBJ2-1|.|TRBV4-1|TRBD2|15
CASSQASSGNNEQFF
TGCGCCAGCAGCCAAGCGTCTAGCGGCAACAATGAGCAGTTCTTC
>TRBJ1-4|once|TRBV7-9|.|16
CASSIWTRASNEKLFF
TGTGCCAGCAGCATTTGGACCCGGGCCTCTAATGAAAAACTGTTTTTT
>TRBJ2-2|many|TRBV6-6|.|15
CASTRSRAGTGELFF
TGTGCCAGCACCAGGTCAAGGGCCGGCACCGGGGAGCTGTTTTTT
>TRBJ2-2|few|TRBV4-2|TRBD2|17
CASSQGAGLVNTGELFF
TGTGCCAGCAGCCAAGGAGCAGGACTAGTAAACACCGGGGAGCTGTTTTTT
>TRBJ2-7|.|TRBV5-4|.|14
CASSRSFYPNEQYF
TGTGCCAGCTCCCGCTCTTTTTACCCCAACGAGCAGTACTTC
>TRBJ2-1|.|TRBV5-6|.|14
CASTRTLPDNEQFF
TGTGCCAGCACCAGGACCCTGCCCGACAATGAGCAGTTCTTC
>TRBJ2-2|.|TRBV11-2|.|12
CASSSIVGELFF
TGTGCCAGCAGCTCCATAGTGGGGGAGCTGTTTTTT
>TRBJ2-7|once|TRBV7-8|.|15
CASSLTGTDTYEQYF
TGTGCCAGCAGCTTAACCGGGACGGACACCTACGAGCAGTACTTC
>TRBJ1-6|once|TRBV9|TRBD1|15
CASSAWTGLGSPLHF
TGTGCCAGCAGCGCTTGGACAGGTCTGGGTTCACCCCTCCACTTT
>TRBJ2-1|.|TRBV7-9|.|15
CASSPPGLVDNEQFF
TGTGCCAGCAGCCCTCCGGGGCTGGTCGACAATGAGCAGTTCTTC
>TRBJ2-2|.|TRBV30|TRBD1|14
CAWMGQGETGELFF
TGTGCCTGGATGGGACAGGGGGAGACCGGGGAGCTGTTTTTT
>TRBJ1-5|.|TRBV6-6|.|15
CASSYAQGGAQPQHF
TGTGCCAGCAGTTATGCACAGGGAGGTGCTCAGCCCCAGCATTTT
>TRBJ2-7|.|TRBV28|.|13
CASSSGQNYEQYF
TGTGCCAGCAGTTCTGGACAAAACTACGAGCAGTACTTC
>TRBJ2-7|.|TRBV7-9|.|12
CASSPKPGEQYF
TGTGCCAGCAGCCCCAAACCGGGCGAGCAGTACTTC
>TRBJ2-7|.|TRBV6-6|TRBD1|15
CASSLPGQGRLEQYF
TGTGCCAGCAGTCTTCCGGGACAGGGGCGACTAGAGCAGTACTTC
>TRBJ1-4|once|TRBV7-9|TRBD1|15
CASSTGQALDEKLFF
TGTGCCAGCAGCACGGGACAGGCTCTCGATGAAAAACTGTTTTTT
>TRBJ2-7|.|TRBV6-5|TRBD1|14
CASSYGDRAYEQYF
TGTGCCAGCAGTTACGGGGACAGGGCTTACGAGCAGTACTTC
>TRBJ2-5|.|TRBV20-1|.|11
CSAGFQETQYF
TGCAGCGCGGGTTTTCAAGAGACCCAGTACTTC
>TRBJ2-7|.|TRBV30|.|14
CAWSFSGSSYEQYF
TGTGCCTGGAGTTTTAGCGGCAGCTCCTACGAGCAGTACTTC
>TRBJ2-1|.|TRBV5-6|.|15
CASSTSVSSYNEQFF
TGTGCCAGCAGCACAAGCGTGAGCTCCTACAATGAGCAGTTCTTC
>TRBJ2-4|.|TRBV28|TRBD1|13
CASSDATGEFQYF
TGTGCCAGCAGTGACGCGACAGGGGAATTTCAGTACTTC
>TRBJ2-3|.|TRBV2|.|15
CASSESGRLTDTQYF
TGTGCCAGCAGTGAATCCGGGAGACTTACAGATACGCAGTATTTT
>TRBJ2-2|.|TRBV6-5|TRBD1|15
CASSTQGSSTGELFF
TGTGCCAGCAGTACACAGGGGTCTAGCACCGGGGAGCTGTTTTTT
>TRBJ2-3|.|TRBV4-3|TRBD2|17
CASSQGVVTGGADTQYF
TGCGCCAGCAGCCAAGGAGTCGTTACGGGAGGGGCAGATACGCAGTATTTT
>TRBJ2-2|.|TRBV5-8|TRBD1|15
CASRIRTGGTGELFF
TGTGCCAGCAGAATTCGGACAGGGGGCACCGGGGAGCTGTTTTTT